This T cell receptor beta chain was identified in a study of T cell repertoires in cytomegalovirus infection. Study results and caveats: HLA-C-restricted CMV-specific TCR beta clonotypes prevailed in the ex vivo response. Cumulative public TCR beta family frequency identified carriers of CMV plus the relevant HLA.

About this clonotype: What it binds is unknown.

TCRdb analysed the reads with MiXCR anew, one entry per CDR3 protein. The table has 150,000 to 190,000 distinct CDR3 sequences, around 20% seen once. With 6 bases removed from V and 7 bases from J, the gap between germline ends came to 11 bases. The CDR3 is made up of 12 amino acids. CDR1 and CDR2 (germline): MNHEY, SVGAGI. The V and J genes are TRBV6-5 and TRBJ2-3; D remains ambiguous. The specimen was PBMCs. The source is a human donor in good health (CMV status not recorded). Some clones in this sample may be carry-over from other donors' samples. CDR3 nucleotides: TGTGCCAGCAGGACCAGTCTGAATACGCAGTATTTT. Protein product: CASRTSLNTQYF.